Reported below is one TCR beta chain. This record belongs to a study of blood T cell repertoires in COVID-19. Sequencing used immunoSEQ multiplex PCR; TCRdb keeps in-frame clones, though not all of them. The sample records 76,000 or so clones, approximately 89% being singletons. Sequencing input: peripheral blood. The clonotype originates from a human donor in a cohort sampled during active COVID-19.

CDR3 sequence: CASSNRVGEQYF. The CDR3 coding sequence is TGTGCCAGCAGTAACAGGGTTGGTGAGCAGTACTTC. This chain connects TRBV6-2 or TRBV6-3 to TRBJ2-7; TRBD1 is a possible D gene (6 bases). Trimming took off 5 bases at V and 7 bases at J, with 12 bases between the two ends. Germline V gene lookup returns CDR1 MNHEY and CDR2 SVGEGT. The CDR3 is 12 amino acids.